This T cell receptor beta chain comes out of a study of T cell clones after liver transplantation. TCRdb's table, derived via immunoSEQ multiplex PCR, lists solely in-frame clones and lacks some. This sample has roughly 100,000 clones, with around 84% found just once. Trimming cost V 6 bases and J 8 bases, with 13 bases left between them. The CDR3 is made up of 13 amino acids. Germline loops: CDR1 MGHDK, CDR2 SYGVNS. The specimen was CD4+ T cells from blood, collected 47 months after liver transplant. The chain is built from TRBV25-1 and TRBJ1-4; no clear D gene. This receptor was taken from a human patient who received a liver transplant. Among the T cells, some may be from the graft donor. The CDR3: CASRAIVGEKLFF. CDR3 coding DNA: TGTGCCAGCAGGGCCATAGTCGGGGAAAAACTGTTTTTT.